This T cell receptor beta chain was sequenced for a study of response to subunit inactivated influenza vaccine. Points from the study as a whole: It was the authors' suggestion that each seasonal influenza vaccination recruits few new T cells.

The CDR3 extends over 18 amino acids. Trimming left V 5 bases short and J 5 bases short, with 25 bases between. Germline loops: CDR1 SGHTA, CDR2 FQGTGA. This clonotype appeared a few times. Its antigen is currently unknown. TCRdb reanalysed the RT-PCR reads using MiXCR and keeps one entry per CDR3 protein. The repertoire has 450,000 to 550,000 distinct CDR3 sequences, 25% of them found once; the top ten carry 1.5% to 2%. The sample here was CD4+ T cells sorted from PBMCs, taken around 5 days after vaccination. The rearrangement joins TRBV7-3 to TRBJ2-1; D might be TRBD2 (5 bases). The TCR was taken from a man between 50 and 59 years old who received an inactivated influenza vaccine. The CDR3 DNA follows: TGTGCCAGCAGCCCCCTCCCGTCAGCGGCGGGCCTAAACAATGAGCAGTTCTTC. The encoded protein is CASSPLPSAAGLNNEQFF.